One and the same sample provided the 25 T cell receptor beta chains below, sequenced in a study of T-cell reconstitution after alpha-beta-depleted transplantation in children. As it was prepared, the TCRbeta library received unique molecular identifiers. TCRdb used MiXCR to reprocess the PCR reads, holding one entry per CDR3 protein. The sample includes 240,000 or so distinct CDR3 sequences, roughly 8% of them seen just once. The sequenced sample was PBMCs, mostly from graft donor cells, obtained 180 days after TCRalphabeta/CD19-depleted stem cell transplant. The receptor source for this set is a male patient younger than 18 who had a stem cell transplant for acute lymphoblastic leukemia, so the T cells may come from the graft donor.

This clonotype was picked up many times. The chain recombines TRBV28 with TRBJ2-1, with D unresolved. CDR1 MDHEN and CDR2 SYDVKM come from the germline V gene. The V end was cut by 6 bases, the J end by 0 bases, with 18 bases between. This CDR3 is 17 amino acids long. The CDR3: CASSPYFSAVSYNEQFF. The CDR3 nucleotides are TGTGCCAGCAGCCCGTATTTCAGCGCGGTCTCCTACAATGAGCAGTTCTTC. Filled out from reference TRBV28 and TRBJ2-1, the complete variable domain reads DVKVTQSSRYLVKRTGEKVFLECVQDMDHENMFWYRQDPGLGLRLIYFSYDVKMKEKGDIPEGYSVSREKKERFSLILESASTNQTSMYLCASSPYFSAVSYNEQFFGPGTRLTVL.

This clonotype has a count of ten or more. V is TRBV29-1 and J is TRBJ2-3, with 10 bases lining up with TRBD1. V shed 7 bases and J 1 base; nucleotides not matched to a gene: 2. The CDR3 runs 13 residues. Germline CDR1 reads SQVTM; CDR2 reads ANQGSEA. DNA of the CDR3: TGCAGCGCCGGACAGGGGGGCACAGATACGCAGTATTTT. This translates into CSAGQGGTDTQYF.

In this sample, this clonotype turned up many times. The chain employs TRBV5-1 and TRBJ2-1; 12 bases align to TRBD2. Germline V gene lookup returns CDR1 SGHRS and CDR2 YFSETQ. The CDR3 covers 17 residues. Trimming cost V 3 bases and J 4 bases; bases outside gene matches: 8. CDR3 nucleotide sequence: TGCGCCAGCAGCTCCTCCTCGACTAGCGGGGGATACAATGAGCAGTTCTTC. It translates to CASSSSSTSGGYNEQFF.

This clonotype was recorded a few times. The chain employs TRBV23-1 and TRBJ2-5, with D unresolved. TRBV23-1 is an ORF for which the function is uncertain. There are 15 residues in the CDR3. The germline V and J ends were trimmed by 2 bases and 2 bases, with 12 bases remaining between them. CDR3 in DNA: TGCGCCAGCAGTCAAAATCTGGGTGGGCAAGAGACCCAGTACTTC. It encodes CASSQNLGGQETQYF.

This clonotype was counted between two and nine times. The rearrangement uses TRBV27 and TRBJ1-2; D is possibly TRBD1 (5 bases). V gave up 6 bases and J gave up 3 bases, with 14 bases separating them. The CDR3 is 14 residues long. Germline assignment: CDR1 MNHEY and CDR2 SMNVEV (reference sequence). Here the CDR3 reads CASSPRGDDYGYTF. The CDR3 DNA sequence: TGTGCCAGCAGCCCACGAGGGGACGACTATGGCTACACCTTC.

This clonotype was detected ten times or more. The genes are TRBV11-2 and TRBJ2-1; TRBD2 matches 13 bases. The CDR3 contains 17 residues. The V and J ends lost 4 bases and 6 bases, in that order; junction bases with no gene match: 9. CDR1 and CDR2 (germline): SGHAT, FQNNGV. The CDR3 sequence is CASSSWTSGRGLNEQFF. The CDR3 nucleotides read TGTGCCAGCAGCTCTTGGACTAGCGGGAGAGGCCTCAATGAGCAGTTCTTC. Variable domain in full (rest from reference TRBV11-2 and TRBJ2-1): EAGVAQSPRYKIIEKRQSVAFWCNPISGHATLYWYQQILGQGPKLLIQFQNNGVVDDSQLPKDRFSAERLKGVDSTLKIQPAKLEDSAVYLCASSSWTSGRGLNEQFFGPGTRLTVL.

Ten or more counts support this clonotype. The chain links TRBV7-7 to TRBJ1-2, with D hard to call. Trimming took 2 bases from V and 0 from J, leaving 37 bases between them. CDR3 length equals 24 residues. Per the germline V gene, CDR1 is SSHAT and CDR2 is FNYEAQ (reference sequence). Written as DNA, the CDR3 is TGTGCCAGCAGCTTATCTGGGTCCGTTATGTTGCGTCCACCCGACATAGAAGCTAACTATGGCTACACCTTC. This sequence encodes CASSLSGSVMLRPPDIEANYGYTF.

This clonotype was detected ten times or more. The rearrangement joins TRBV24-1 to TRBJ2-2; 12 nucleotides agree with TRBD1. Trimming at V came to 7 bases and at J to 7 bases, leaving 6 bases not matched to a gene. This CDR3 region has 15 residues. Germline V lookup: CDR1 KGHDR, CDR2 SFDVKD. This CDR3 is CATSAGQGAGGELFF. CDR3 sequence (DNA): TGTGCCACCAGCGCGGGACAGGGGGCCGGCGGGGAGCTGTTTTTT.

This clonotype was observed at least ten times. The chain combines TRBV7-2 with TRBJ1-5; D call uncertain. The germline gives CDR1 SGHTA, CDR2 FQGNSA. The CDR3 runs 16 residues. The V gene lost 1 base and the J gene lost 7 bases, with 17 bases spanning the gap. As DNA, the CDR3 is TGTGCCAGCAGCTTAGGTGGAAGTTTGGTTGGGCAGCCCCAGCATTTT. Residues: CASSLGGSLVGQPQHF.

This clonotype was observed at least ten times. The chain is built from TRBV5-6 and TRBJ1-6; D is unclear. Germline values: CDR1 SGHDT, CDR2 YYEEEE. The CDR3 contains 16 residues. The V end was cut by 1 base, the J end by 10 bases, with 18 bases between. DNA of the CDR3: TGTGCCAGCAGCTTGAAGGGCGGCCGGTGGGGATCACCCCTCCACTTT. It specifies CASSLKGGRWGSPLHF. The whole variable domain, filled in from reference TRBV5-6 and TRBJ1-6, reads DAGVTQSPTHLIKTRGQQVTLRCSPKSGHDTVSWYQQALGQGPQFIFQYYEEEERQRGNFPDRFSGHQFPNYSSELNVNALLLGDSALYLCASSLKGGRWGSPLHFGNGTRLTVT.

In its sample, this clonotype was seen many times. V usage is TRBV5-1 and J usage is TRBJ2-1; no clear D. V was trimmed by 4 bases and J by 10 bases, leaving 18 bases between them. This CDR3 is 14 amino acids long. Germline values: CDR1 SGHRS, CDR2 YFSETQ. The CDR3 is CASSLRGPLGEQFF. The CDR3 bases are TGCGCCAGCAGCCTCCGCGGCCCCTTGGGGGAGCAGTTCTTC.

This clonotype was detected only a few times. V is TRBV5-4 and J is TRBJ2-3; 10 bases are a match to TRBD2. V shed 3 bases, J shed 2 bases, and the junction held 6 bases outside the gene matches. The CDR3 spans 16 residues. The V gene's germline CDR1 is SGHNT and CDR2 YYREEE (reference sequence). CDR3 sequence: CASSYPSGGITDTQYF. CDR3 DNA: TGTGCCAGCAGCTATCCTAGCGGGGGAATCACAGATACGCAGTATTTT.

This clonotype was observed at least ten times. This chain connects TRBV15 to TRBJ2-7; 7 nucleotides align to TRBD2. Germline CDR1 reads LNHNV; CDR2 reads YYDKDF (reference sequence). Trimming at V came to 5 bases and at J to 0 bases, leaving 4 bases not matched to a gene. The CDR3 contains 14 residues. CDR3 in DNA: TGTGCCACCAGCCGCGGGGGACCCTCCTACGAGCAGTACTTC. This gives the protein CATSRGGPSYEQYF.

This clonotype showed up many times. This sequence joins TRBV6-4 and TRBJ1-5; the D gene is possibly TRBD1 (5 bases). With 5 bases removed from V and 4 bases from J, the gap between germline ends came to 9 bases. The CDR3 consists of 13 residues. Per the germline V gene, CDR1 is MRHNA and CDR2 is SNTAGT. CDR3 sequence reads: CASSPDTNQPQHF. The CDR3 DNA is TGTGCCAGCAGTCCGGACACTAATCAGCCCCAGCATTTT.

In this sample, this clonotype turned up many times. The chain couples TRBV29-1 to TRBJ2-3; D is ambiguous. Germline V gives CDR1 SQVTM, CDR2 ANQGSEA. This CDR3 contains 15 residues. V was trimmed by 4 bases and J by 1 base, leaving 15 bases between them. CDR3 DNA sequence: TGCAGCGTTGTTAGCCTTTTCACGGGCACAGATACGCAGTATTTT. Encoded protein: CSVVSLFTGTDTQYF.

This clonotype was observed many times. This chain connects TRBV4-1 to TRBJ1-2; D is possibly TRBD1 (6 bases). The CDR3 covers 14 residues. V lost 3 bases, J lost 0 bases, and 8 bases lay in between. Germline lookup yields CDR1 MGHRA and CDR2 YSYEKL. The CDR3 loop reads CASSHGQTNYGYTF. The CDR3 region has the DNA TGCGCCAGCAGCCACGGACAGACTAACTATGGCTACACCTTC.

In this sample, this clonotype turned up many times. The chain carries TRBV7-3 and TRBJ2-1, with 7 bases lining up with TRBD1. Per germline, CDR1 SGHTA and CDR2 FQGTGA. The ends lost 6 bases at V and 7 bases at J; junction bases unmatched: 6. The CDR3 runs to 13 residues. The CDR3 reads CASSPRQGNEQFF. As DNA, the CDR3 is TGTGCCAGCAGTCCACGACAGGGAAATGAGCAGTTCTTC. Looking up the rest from reference TRBV7-3 and TRBJ2-1 gives the full variable domain: GAGVSQTPSNKVTEKGKYVELRCDPISGHTALYWYRQSLGQGPEFLIYFQGTGAADDSGLPNDRFFAVRPEGSVSTLKIQRTERGDSAVYLCASSPRQGNEQFFGPGTRLTVL.

In this sample, this clonotype turned up many times. The chain has TRBV6-5 and TRBJ1-5, with a weak D call TRBD1 (6 bases). Trimming pared 5 bases from V and 3 bases from J, leaving 14 bases between. Germline values: CDR1 MNHEY, CDR2 SVGAGI. The CDR3 has 15 residues. CDR3: CASSTDGQSNQPQHF. The DNA for the CDR3 is TGTGCCAGCAGTACCGACGGACAGTCCAATCAGCCCCAGCATTTT.

This clonotype was detected many times. The CDR3 DNA sequence: TGTGCCAGCAGTCGACCGACAGGGAAGGTTACTGAAGCTTTCTTT. As protein: CASSRPTGKVTEAFF. The J gene is TRBJ1-1, the V gene TRBV6-2 or TRBV6-3; TRBD1 aligns across 7 bases. The V gene's germline CDR1 is MNHEY and CDR2 SVGEGT. The CDR3 runs to 15 residues. With 5 bases clipped from V and 5 bases from J, the junction kept 11 bases outside the gene matches.

This clonotype was detected ten times or more. The V and J genes are TRBV7-9 and TRBJ2-7; the match to TRBD2 covers 12 bases. The CDR3 has 15 residues. Per germline, CDR1 SEHNR and CDR2 FQNEAQ (reference sequence). V was clipped by 8 bases and J by 2 bases; unmatched bases: 7. CDR3 region: CASERTSGATYEQYF. CDR3 coding DNA: TGTGCCAGCGAGAGGACTAGCGGGGCCACCTACGAGCAGTACTTC. Full variable domain (missing parts from reference TRBV7-9 and TRBJ2-7): DTGVSQNPRHKITKRGQNVTFRCDPISEHNRLYWYRQTLGQGPEFLTYFQNEAQLEKSRLLSDRFSAERPKGSFSTLEIQRTEQGDSAMYLCASERTSGATYEQYFGPGTRLTVT.

This clonotype was seen many times. This chain joins TRBV18 and TRBJ2-7; D perhaps matches TRBD2 (6 bases). CDR3 length: 11 residues. CDR1 is KGHSH, CDR2 LQKENI, per germline. Trimming shortened V by 6 bases and J by 7 bases, and 10 bases separated the two germline ends. The chain's CDR3 is CASSGGEEQYF. The CDR3 DNA reads TGTGCCAGCTCGGGAGGTGAGGAGCAGTACTTC. Looking up the rest from reference TRBV18 and TRBJ2-7 gives the full variable domain: NAGVMQNPRHLVRRRGQEARLRCSPMKGHSHVYWYRQLPEEGLKFMVYLQKENIIDESGMPKERFSAEFPKEGPSILRIQQVVRGDSAAYFCASSGGEEQYFGPGTRLTVT.

This clonotype came up many times. This chain connects TRBV5-1 to TRBJ2-7; D could derive from TRBD1 or TRBD2 (5 bases each). CDR1 and CDR2 (germline): SGHRS, YFSETQ. V gave up 0 bases and J gave up 0 bases, with 10 bases separating them. The CDR3 has 15 residues. The CDR3 DNA is TGCGCCAGCAGCTTGGCCCCAGGGAGCTCCTACGAGCAGTACTTC. Protein: CASSLAPGSSYEQYF.

This clonotype was seen a handful of times. This chain uses TRBV2 with TRBJ2-7; D might be TRBD1 (5 bases). Per the germline V gene, CDR1 is SNHLY and CDR2 is FYNNEI. The V end was cut by 5 bases, the J end by 3 bases, with 11 bases between. The CDR3 runs to 13 residues. The CDR3: CASSKDSIYEQYF. The CDR3 DNA reads TGTGCCAGCAGTAAAGACAGTATCTACGAGCAGTACTTC.

This clonotype was seen many times. The CDR3: CSARDAGGSDTQYF. In DNA form, the CDR3 reads TGCAGTGCTAGAGATGCGGGAGGGTCAGATACGCAGTATTTT. The chain uses TRBV20-1 and TRBJ2-3; 9 nucleotides match TRBD2. CDR1 is DFQATT and CDR2 is SNEGSKA in the germline V gene (reference sequence). V shed 0 bases, J shed 4 bases, and the junction held 2 bases outside the gene matches. The CDR3 is made up of 14 amino acids.

Many counts were recorded for this clonotype. This chain joins TRBV7-9 and TRBJ1-6; D is uncertain. Germline values: CDR1 SEHNR, CDR2 FQNEAQ (reference sequence). V lost 5 bases and J 8 bases, leaving 16 bases between the germline ends. The CDR3 sequence is 15 residues long. The CDR3 spells CASSPGRTTYSPLHF. DNA for the CDR3: TGTGCCAGCAGCCCAGGACGTACAACCTATTCACCCCTCCACTTT.